The TCR beta chain described here comes from a study of CD8 T cell repertoires and HIV-1 epitope variants. Across the study: Each of Twenty-five Gag and Nef epitope peptides stimulated a separate culture. Separate from the cultures, 1M uncultured T cells served as baseline.

The CDR3 has 19 residues. Germline loops: CDR1 SGDLS, CDR2 YYNGEE. The trim removed 0 bases at V and 7 bases at J, leaving 15 bases unmatched. In this sample, this clone turned up once. What it binds is not known. Study-wide findings and caveats: Four to six clonotypes recognized Nef KF9, one HW9, none TAALDMSHF.

Survey-depth immunoSEQ sequencing covered TCR beta CDR3 regions. This table comes from immunoSEQ multiplex PCR, and its TCRdb copy is limited to in-frame clones, with some not included. The sample lists approximately 1,800 clones; 70% to 85% were seen once. The TCR comes from a male donor with HIV. V and J are TRBV9 and TRBJ1-6; 8 positions agree with TRBD1. Sequencing was performed on cultured CD8+ T cells derived from PBMCs. Here the CDR3 DNA reads TGTGCCAGCAGCGTAGACAAAGGGACAGGCTCTGGGGGGAATTCACCCCTCCACTTT. This encodes CASSVDKGTGSGGNSPLHF. Drawing the rest from reference TRBV9 and TRBJ1-6, the complete variable domain is DSGVTQTPKHLITATGQRVTLRCSPRSGDLSVYWYQQSLDQGLQFLIQYYNGEERAKGNILERFSAQQFPDLHSELNLSSLELGDSALYFCASSVDKGTGSGGNSPLHFGNGTRLTVT.